This T cell receptor (beta chain) was documented in a study of blood T cell repertoires in COVID-19. Study details: Samples came from the United States, Italy and Spain, spanning acute and convalescent COVID-19.

Per the study methods: It was from reference gene primer amplification that nucleated cell counts were estimated. Assay: immunoSEQ multiplex PCR; the TCRdb copy retains only in-frame clones and omits some. D and trimming were read from the DNA, whereas the V and J calls and clone size are those reported in that table. In the table there are over 200,000 clones, roughly 84% of which are singletons. CDR3 length equals 16 residues. Germline assignment: CDR1 SEHNR and CDR2 FQNEAQ (reference sequence). V gave up 5 bases and J gave up 4 bases; unmatched junction bases: 12. The material sequenced was peripheral blood. The V gene is TRBV7-9, the J gene TRBJ2-7; 9 nucleotides align to TRBD1. The TCR sequence derives from a man in his forties with active or convalescent COVID-19. CDR3 sequence (DNA): TGTGCCAGCAGCCGAACCCCGGGACAGGGCTTGTACGAGCAGTACTTC. Translating it yields CASSRTPGQGLYEQYF. The entire variable domain, with the rest obtained from reference TRBV7-9 and TRBJ2-7, is as follows: DTGVSQNPRHKITKRGQNVTFRCDPISEHNRLYWYRQTLGQGPEFLTYFQNEAQLEKSRLLSDRFSAERPKGSFSTLEIQRTEQGDSAMYLCASSRTPGQGLYEQYFGPGTRLTVT.